The sequence of this T cell receptor beta chain was determined in a study of pediatric ulcerative colitis. One to two pinch biopsies were taken from the rectum during colonoscopy. This CDR3 is built from 13 residues. The germline CDR1 and CDR2 sequences are MNHNS and SASEGT. V shed 1 base and J shed 6 bases, with 7 bases lying between them. The protocol was immunoSEQ multiplex PCR, while the TCRdb copy is restricted to in-frame clones and leaves out a portion. The sample has tens of thousands of clones, 60% to 75% seen once. The sequence derives from a boy younger than 18 with moderate ulcerative colitis. The J gene is TRBJ2-1, the V gene TRBV6-1; D call uncertain. The sample comprised gut tissue. This CDR3 is CASSEVAVNEQFF. CDR3 DNA sequence: TGTGCCAGCAGTGAAGTGGCGGTCAATGAGCAGTTCTTC.